This TCR beta chain was observed in a study of control samples from healthy donors and cancer patients (dated by TCRdb to between 2020 and 2021). V is pared back by 1 base and J by 2 bases, with 13 bases lying between the germline termini. Its CDR3 holds 16 amino acids, cysteine through phenylalanine. Of all the DNA, just the CDR3 is kept, 48 bases in frame from base 1. CDR1 and CDR2, looked up from the germline V gene (reference sequence), are SEHNR and FQNEAQ. On this clone: The clone's antigen remains unknown. Base qualities were left out, and no much larger clone turns up one base away.

Receptor amplification or capture employed the immunoSEQ multiplex PCR assay. The clones in this table, taken by TCRdb from immuneACCESS, are in-frame only. Not every clone is retained; where verified, under half of the shortfall comes from an unresolved V gene, and the cause of the rest is unknown. The sample table shows tens of thousands of clones, and about 85% are seen once. Approximately 19% of the sample lies in the top ten. Sequencing used blood. The clonotype was recovered from a man aged 25-45 years in good health. The sequence joins TRBV7-9 to TRBJ2-3; there is no confident call for the D gene. The nucleotide sequence is TGTGCCAGCAGCTTAGTTTCCGTTTACTTCACAGATACGCAGTATTTT. The resulting protein is CASSLVSVYFTDTQYF.